This TCR beta chain appears in the sequencing data of a study of cytomegalovirus exposure and HLA in healthy donors. Comment on this clone: Its antigen remains unknown.

Overall study findings and caveats: Most TCRs appeared rarely, but some public TCRs recurred in many donors. It is likely that the observed cluster of highly shared sequence variants was a sequencing artifact. Later analysis identified a missense DCLRE1C variant that was linked to TCR beta V- and J-gene trimming.

PCR involved 60 Vbeta and 13 Jbeta primers. In the original processing: In a later analysis, of about 80 million unique beta chains, around 9.9 million appeared in at least two donors. The method was immunoSEQ multiplex PCR; TCRdb's version includes in-frame clones alone and lacks a portion of them. The DNA was the basis for D and trimming; V, J and clone size are from that table. The sample has 150,000 to 200,000 clones; approximately 80% are singletons. The material sequenced was PBMCs. The clonotype comes from a woman aged 25 to 39 in good health and CMV-seronegative.

CDR3 nucleotides: TGTGCCAGCAGTGATCGCCGGGGCAATCAGCCCCAGCATTTT. Translation: CASSDRRGNQPQHF. V and J are TRBV2 and TRBJ1-5; D remains ambiguous. The V gene's germline CDR1 is SNHLY and CDR2 FYNNEI. The length of the CDR3 is 14 residues. The V end was cut by 3 bases, the J end by 2 bases, with 8 bases between. Supplemented by reference TRBV2 and TRBJ1-5, the full variable domain reads EPEVTQTPSHQVTQMGQEVILRCVPISNHLYFYWYRQILGQKVEFLVSFYNNEISEKSEIFDDQFSVERPDGSNFTLKIRSTKLEDSAMYFCASSDRRGNQPQHFGDGTRLSIL.